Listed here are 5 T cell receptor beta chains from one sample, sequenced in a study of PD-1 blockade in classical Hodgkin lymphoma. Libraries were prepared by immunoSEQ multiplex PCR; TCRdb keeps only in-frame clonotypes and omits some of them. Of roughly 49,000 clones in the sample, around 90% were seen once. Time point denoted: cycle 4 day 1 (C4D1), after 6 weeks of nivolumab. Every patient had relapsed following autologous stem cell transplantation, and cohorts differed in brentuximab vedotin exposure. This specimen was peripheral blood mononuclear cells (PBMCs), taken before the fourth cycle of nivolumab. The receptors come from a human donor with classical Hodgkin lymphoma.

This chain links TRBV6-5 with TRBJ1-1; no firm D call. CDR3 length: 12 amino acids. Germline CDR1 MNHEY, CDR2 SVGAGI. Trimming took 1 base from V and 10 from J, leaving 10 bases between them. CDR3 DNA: TGTGCCAGCAGTTACTTAGGCAGTGGAGCTTTCTTT. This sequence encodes CASSYLGSGAFF.

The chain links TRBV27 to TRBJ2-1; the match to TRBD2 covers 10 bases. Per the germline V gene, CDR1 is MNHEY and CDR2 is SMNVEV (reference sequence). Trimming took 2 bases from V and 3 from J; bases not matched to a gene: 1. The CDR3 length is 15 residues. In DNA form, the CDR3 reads TGTGCCAGCAGTTTAGCTAGCGGGAGCTACAATGAGCAGTTCTTC. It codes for CASSLASGSYNEQFF.

The CDR3 here is CASSGRDNQETQYF. The DNA of the CDR3 is TGTGCCAGCAGCGGTAGGGACAACCAAGAGACCCAGTACTTC. V is TRBV7-6 and J is TRBJ2-5; perhaps TRBD1 as D (6 bases). The CDR3 has 14 amino acids. V was shortened by 5 bases and J by 0 bases, with 10 bases between the two germline ends. Per germline, CDR1 SGHVS and CDR2 FNYEAQ.

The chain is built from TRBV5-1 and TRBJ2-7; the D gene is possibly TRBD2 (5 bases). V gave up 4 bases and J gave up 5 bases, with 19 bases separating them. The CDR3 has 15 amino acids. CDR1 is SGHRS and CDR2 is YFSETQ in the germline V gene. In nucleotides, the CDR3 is TGCGCCAGCAGCCGCAGTCAACGGGGTAGGCACGAGCAGTACTTC. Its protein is CASSRSQRGRHEQYF.

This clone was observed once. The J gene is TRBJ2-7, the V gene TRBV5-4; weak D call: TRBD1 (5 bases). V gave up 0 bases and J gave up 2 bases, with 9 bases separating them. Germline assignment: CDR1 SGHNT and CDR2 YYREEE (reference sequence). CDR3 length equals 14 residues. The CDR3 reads CASSLDRWTYEQYF. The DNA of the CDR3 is TGTGCCAGCAGCTTGGACAGGTGGACCTACGAGCAGTACTTC.